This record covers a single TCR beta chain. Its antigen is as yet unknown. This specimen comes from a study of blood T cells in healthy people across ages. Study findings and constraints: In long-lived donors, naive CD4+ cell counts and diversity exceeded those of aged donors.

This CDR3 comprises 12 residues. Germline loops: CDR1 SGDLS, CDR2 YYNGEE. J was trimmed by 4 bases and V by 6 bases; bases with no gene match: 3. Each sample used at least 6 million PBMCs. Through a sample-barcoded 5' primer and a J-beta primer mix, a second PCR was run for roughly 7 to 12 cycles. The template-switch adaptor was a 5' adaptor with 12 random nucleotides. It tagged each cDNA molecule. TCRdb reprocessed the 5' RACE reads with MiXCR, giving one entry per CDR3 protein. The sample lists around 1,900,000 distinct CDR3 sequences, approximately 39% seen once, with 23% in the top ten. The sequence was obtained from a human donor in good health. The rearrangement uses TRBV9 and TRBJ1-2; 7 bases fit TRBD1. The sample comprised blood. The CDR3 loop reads CASTGQTYGYTF. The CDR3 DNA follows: TGTGCCAGCACGGGACAGACCTATGGCTACACCTTC.